The following is a TCR beta chain sequence with its context. Its antigen is unidentified. The sample originates from a study of vaccination and CD4 T cells after COVID-19. General study results and limits: Spike mono-reactivity applied to 304 of 307 vaccine-specific clones detected in convalescent patients. Median reactive clonotypes, those recognizing SARS-CoV-2, rose from around 21 to 38, not significantly.

Time point of the sample: late sampling 161 to 241 days after vaccination in a few convalescent patients. Looked up from germline, CDR1 is MRHNA and CDR2 is SNTAGT. Trimming shortened V by 10 bases and J by 13 bases, and 8 bases separated the two germline ends. The CDR3 is 9 residues long. TCRdb reprocessed the PCR reads via MiXCR and lists one record per CDR3 protein. The table includes just under 30,000 distinct CDR3 sequences, approximately 49% detected once. The source of this sequence is a human donor who had recovered from COVID-19. The chain combines TRBV6-4 with TRBJ1-6; no definite D call. Here the sequenced sample was CD4+ T cells from blood, taken about 7 months after SARS-CoV-2 vaccination. This CDR3 is CAKAPPLHF. The CDR3 DNA is TGTGCCAAAGCCCCTCCCCTCCACTTT.